The clone carrying this TCR beta chain occurred once. This entry is derived from a study of technical replicates of blood from a few donors. The CDR3 is 15 residues long. Per germline, CDR1 MNHNY and CDR2 SVGAGI (reference sequence). The ends were cut back, 0 bases at V and 1 base at J, with 7 bases in the middle. Profiled with immunoSEQ multiplex PCR; TCRdb holds only in-frame clones, not every one. The table records about 54,000 clones, less than 95% of them present only once. This clonotype was obtained from a human donor in good health. Specimen: T cells isolated from PBMCs. This chain links TRBV6-6 with TRBJ1-5; no reliable D call. The CDR3 protein is CASSYSPVSNQPQHF. DNA for the CDR3: TGTGCCAGCAGTTACTCCCCCGTGAGCAATCAGCCCCAGCATTTT.